A single sample is the source of the 25 T cell receptor beta chains below, sequenced in a study of blood T cell repertoires in COVID-19. Sequencing was performed with immunoSEQ multiplex PCR; in TCRdb, only in-frame clones are kept and a portion is missing. The sample yields roughly 70,000 clones, about 70% seen once. The sample taken for sequencing was peripheral blood. These receptors were taken from a man in his sixties with acute or convalescent COVID-19.

The chain joins TRBV24-1 to TRBJ2-1; tentative D call: TRBD1 (6 bases). Per the germline V gene, CDR1 is KGHDR and CDR2 is SFDVKD. The length of the CDR3 is 15 residues. V was clipped by 4 bases and J by 7 bases, with 16 bases between them. The CDR3 sequence is CATSEQGLRGNEQFF. CDR3 nucleotides: TGTGCCACCAGTGAACAGGGTTTGAGGGGGAATGAGCAGTTCTTC.

The chain combines TRBV24-1 with TRBJ2-1, with 9 positions matching TRBD1. Unmatched junction bases numbered 0, after V lost 9 bases and J lost 1 base. The CDR3 is 13 residues long. Germline CDR1 and CDR2: KGHDR and SFDVKD. This CDR3 is CATGTGSYNEQFF. The CDR3 region has the DNA TGTGCCACCGGGACAGGGTCCTACAATGAGCAGTTCTTC.

J is TRBJ1-5 and V is TRBV28, with 10 bases that match TRBD1. V was pared by 7 bases and J by 0 bases, with 9 bases of the junction left unmatched. The CDR3 is made up of 17 amino acids. Per the germline V gene, CDR1 is MDHEN and CDR2 is SYDVKM. CDR3 loop: CASTRTGGSYSNQPQHF. The DNA for the CDR3 is TGTGCCAGCACCCGGACAGGGGGATCCTATAGCAATCAGCCCCAGCATTTT.

The chain recombines TRBV4-2 with TRBJ2-7; 7 bases line up with TRBD1. Per the germline V gene, CDR1 is LGHNA and CDR2 is YNFKEQ. This CDR3 region has 14 residues. V was clipped by 4 bases and J by 0 bases; unmatched bases: 3. CDR3 sequence reads: CASSPGTASYEQYF. The CDR3 DNA reads TGTGCCAGCAGCCCTGGGACAGCCTCCTACGAGCAGTACTTC.

Only a few counts were recorded for this clone. This chain links TRBV2 with TRBJ2-3, with a weak D call TRBD1 (7 bases). The CDR3 has 14 amino acids. With 7 bases removed from V and 5 bases from J, the gap between germline ends came to 16 bases. Germline-derived CDR1 and CDR2 are SNHLY and FYNNEI. The CDR3 bases are TGTGCCAGCAAGTGGAGGGGGCAGGAAGATACGCAGTATTTT. Translated: CASKWRGQEDTQYF.

The chain uses TRBV2 and TRBJ2-2; the D gene is possibly TRBD1 (5 bases). The CDR3 contains 14 residues. Per the germline V gene, CDR1 is SNHLY and CDR2 is FYNNEI. Trimming pared 6 bases from V and 1 base from J, leaving 9 bases between. The CDR3 here is CASRPDRNTGELFF. CDR3 bases: TGTGCCAGCAGGCCAGACAGGAACACCGGGGAGCTGTTTTTT.

The genes are TRBV4-2 and TRBJ2-1, with TRBD2 matching 8 bases. The CDR3 has 17 amino acids. Germline CDR1 is LGHNA and CDR2 is YNFKEQ. Germline trimming cut 4 bases from V and 10 bases from J; bases unmatched to any gene: 18. In nucleotides, the CDR3 is TGTGCCAGCAGCCGATCAGCGGTGGCGGGGGGTTCAAGCGAGCAGTTCTTC. It codes for CASSRSAVAGGSSEQFF.

The chain links TRBV7-2 to TRBJ2-3, with TRBD1 matching 9 bases. CDR1 and CDR2 (germline): SGHTA, FQGNSA. The CDR3 runs 16 residues. J gave up 2 bases and V 4 bases, and 7 bases lay outside the gene matches. The CDR3 here is CASSSEGTGSTDTQYF. For the CDR3, the DNA is TGTGCCAGCAGCTCTGAGGGGACAGGGTCCACAGATACGCAGTATTTT.

V gene TRBV6-5 combines with J gene TRBJ2-5; 7 positions agree with TRBD2. Germline CDR1 reads MNHEY; CDR2 reads SVGAGI. V lost 7 bases and J lost 4; bases outside the gene matches: 6. CDR3 length: 13 residues. CDR3 residues: CASKVWGGETQYF. In DNA form, the CDR3 reads TGTGCCAGCAAGGTTTGGGGGGGAGAGACCCAGTACTTC.

J is TRBJ2-7 and V is TRBV3-1 (or the pseudogene TRBV3-2), with TRBD1 identical over 7 bases. CDR3 length: 14 residues. Germline CDR1 is LGHDT and CDR2 is YNNKEL (reference sequence). J gave up 3 bases and V 2 bases, and 4 bases lay outside the gene matches. The CDR3 sequence: CASSQSGTDYEQYF. As DNA, the CDR3 is TGTGCCAGCAGCCAATCCGGGACAGACTACGAGCAGTACTTC.

In its sample, this clone was seen a few times. The chain employs TRBV5-1 and TRBJ1-3, with 7 bases lining up with TRBD1. With V trimmed by 4 bases and J by 2 bases, 3 bases remained unmatched. From germline, CDR1 is SGHRS and CDR2 YFSETQ. CDR3 length: 14 residues. The CDR3 nucleotides are TGCGCCAGCAGCACAGGGGAAGCTGGAAACACCATATATTTT. Protein product: CASSTGEAGNTIYF.

This clone was seen a single time. This chain links TRBV4-2 with TRBJ2-2; D unclear. This CDR3 is built from 16 residues. The germline V gene encodes CDR1 LGHNA and CDR2 YNFKEQ. Trimming took off 1 base at V and 1 base at J, with 10 bases between the two ends. The CDR3 is CASSQGAVMNTGELFF. For the CDR3, the DNA is TGTGCCAGCAGCCAAGGTGCGGTGATGAACACCGGGGAGCTGTTTTTT.

This clone was recorded many times. V gene TRBV6-1 combines with J gene TRBJ1-5, with D perhaps matching TRBD1 (5 bases). Germline V lookup: CDR1 MNHNS, CDR2 SASEGT. There are 13 residues in the CDR3. The germline V and J ends were trimmed by 3 bases and 6 bases, with 9 bases remaining between them. CDR3 nucleotide sequence: TGTGCCAGCAGTGACAGGGAGGGTCAGCCCCAGCATTTT. Encoded protein: CASSDREGQPQHF.

The chain uses TRBV19 and TRBJ1-1, with D unclear. The germline CDR1 and CDR2 sequences are LNHDA and SQIVND (reference sequence). The CDR3 runs 15 residues. V was trimmed by 0 bases and J by 6 bases, leaving 14 bases between them. CDR3 sequence: CASSIDFWGGAEAFF. The CDR3 region has the DNA TGTGCCAGTAGTATAGATTTTTGGGGAGGCGCTGAAGCTTTCTTT.

This chain uses TRBV18 with TRBJ1-4, with TRBD1 identical over 10 bases. Trimming took 3 bases from V and 5 from J; bases not matched to a gene: 0. The CDR3 is 14 amino acids. The germline V gene has CDR1 KGHSH and CDR2 LQKENI. The CDR3 sequence is CASSPDRGNEKLFF. The CDR3 DNA follows: TGTGCCAGCTCACCGGACAGGGGGAATGAAAAACTGTTTTTT.

The V and J genes are TRBV9 and TRBJ1-1; no definite D call. Germline V gene sequence: CDR1 SGDLS, CDR2 YYNGEE. The CDR3 spans 15 residues. V was shortened by 0 bases and J by 0 bases, with 9 bases between the two germline ends. In DNA form, the CDR3 reads TGTGCCAGCAGCGTAGACAGTTCTATGAACACTGAAGCTTTCTTT. This gives the protein CASSVDSSMNTEAFF.

This clone was counted between two and nine times. J is TRBJ1-1 and V is TRBV29-1, with 8 positions matching TRBD1. V shed 6 bases and J 4 bases; nucleotides not matched to a gene: 10. The germline V gene encodes CDR1 SQVTM and CDR2 ANQGSEA. The CDR3 has 14 residues. The CDR3 sequence is CSVRTWTGTTEAFF. CDR3 nucleotides: TGCAGCGTCCGAACTTGGACAGGGACCACTGAAGCTTTCTTT.

The genes are TRBV20-1 and TRBJ2-7, with TRBD1 matching over 9 bases. The V and J ends lost 3 bases and 0 bases, in that order; junction bases with no gene match: 18. There are 19 residues in the CDR3. Germline V gene sequence: CDR1 DFQATT, CDR2 SNEGSKA (reference sequence). CDR3 sequence: CSASILGDRVKKSSYEQYF. CDR3 DNA: TGCAGTGCTAGTATATTGGGGGACAGGGTCAAAAAGAGCTCCTACGAGCAGTACTTC.

The J gene is TRBJ2-5, the V gene TRBV7-3; D is uncertain. Germline CDR1 reads SGHTA; CDR2 reads FQGTGA. The CDR3 has 13 residues. Trimming cost V 1 base and J 1 base, with 4 bases left between them. The DNA of the CDR3 is TGTGCCAGCAGCTTAAACAGCCAAGAGACCCAGTACTTC. Translating it yields CASSLNSQETQYF.

The chain joins TRBV6-1 to TRBJ2-4; 14 bases are shared with TRBD2. Trimming took 3 bases from V and 0 from J; bases not matched to a gene: 10. The length of the CDR3 is 20 residues. Germline CDR1 and CDR2: MNHNS and SASEGT. The CDR3, as DNA: TGTGCCAGCAGTGACGCGAAACCGGGACTAGCGGGAGTAGCCAAAAACATTCAGTACTTC. This translates into CASSDAKPGLAGVAKNIQYF.

The chain employs TRBV27 and TRBJ2-3; D not resolved. This CDR3 has 13 residues. Trimming pared 0 bases from V and 11 bases from J, leaving 12 bases between. The germline V gene encodes CDR1 MNHEY and CDR2 SMNVEV (reference sequence). The CDR3 region has the DNA TGTGCCAGCAGTTTATCCCGGGTTTTGGGGCAGTATTTT. Translating it yields CASSLSRVLGQYF.

This chain uses TRBV6-5 with TRBJ2-3; D possibly corresponds to TRBD2 (5 bases). CDR3 length: 12 residues. CDR1 MNHEY and CDR2 SVGAGI come from the germline V gene. Trimming pared 8 bases from V and 4 bases from J, leaving 10 bases between. CDR3 residues: CASGLGADTQYF. The CDR3 region has the DNA TGTGCCAGCGGTCTCGGGGCAGATACGCAGTATTTT.

V and J are TRBV30 and TRBJ2-6; D gene ambiguous. There are 12 residues in the CDR3. The germline CDR1 and CDR2 sequences are GTSNPN and SVGIG (reference sequence). Trimming removed 3 bases from V and 2 bases from J, with 2 bases in between. As DNA, the CDR3 is TGTGCCTGGAGCGCTGGGGCCAACGTCCTGACTTTC. Translation: CAWSAGANVLTF.

The chain has TRBV5-4 and TRBJ2-1, with TRBD1 matching 10 bases. J lost 8 bases, V lost 2 bases, and 7 bases had no gene match. The CDR3 is 15 residues long. Germline CDR1 SGHNT, CDR2 YYREEE (reference sequence). In DNA, the CDR3 is TGTGCCAGCAGCTTTAACCGGGACAGGGGAGATGAGCAGTTCTTC. Protein product: CASSFNRDRGDEQFF.

This clone was detected once. This chain uses TRBV9 with TRBJ1-2; 10 nucleotides align to TRBD1. The CDR3 has 16 residues. Trimming took 2 bases from V and 6 from J; bases not matched to a gene: 10. Germline CDR1 SGDLS, CDR2 YYNGEE. CDR3 in DNA: TGTGCCAGCAGCGTGGACTCCGGGACAGGGGAGAATGGCTACACCTTC. Residues: CASSVDSGTGENGYTF.